This T cell receptor beta chain was captured by sequencing in a study of cytomegalovirus exposure and HLA in healthy donors (dated by TCRdb to 2016 to 2017). A note on the overall study: According to an earlier analysis of 550 to 700 of the donors, about 179 million T cells yielded over 90 million unique TCR beta sequences and 276 Gb of sequence data. An early release that covered about 640 HLA-typed donors contained approximately 300 gigabases of sequencing data and tens of millions of unique TCR sequences. The genetic ancestry cluster associated with self-reported Caucasian donors included roughly four fifths of the 300 to 450 genotyped donors. The study aimed to test whether cataloging public T cell receptors could reveal signatures of past pathogen exposure. The T cell repertoires of roughly 660 subjects were profiled by immunosequencing and related to cytomegalovirus serostatus. A separate validation cohort of over a hundred different subjects was used in addition to the roughly 700-subject first cohort. High-throughput TCR immunosequencing, statistical association of individual TCRs with disease status, and machine learning were combined to predict cytomegalovirus infection status. A later analysis re-examined previously published TCR beta repertoires from several hundred donors and added high-resolution HLA genotyping to investigate patterns of TCR occurrence. Rather than drawing on any new phenotypic data, the later analysis identified candidate immune exposures from TCR beta sequences and the way those sequences occurred across donors. An earlier analysis of 500 to 650 of the donors applied high-throughput TCR beta sequencing to assess whether each TCR beta V gene segment acted as functional or pseudogenic. Donor age, sex, ethnicity and CMV serostatus were compiled together with the repertoire data. A later genetic analysis took genome-wide SNP genotypes for about three fifths of the roughly 700 donors and used that subset as a discovery cohort. Every discovery cohort repertoire had been produced on one sequencing platform. HLA typing covered class I and class II loci at four-digit resolution. The number of donors typed differed by locus, with about 629-640 for A, B, C, DRB1 and DQB1, 522 for DQA1, 600 to 610 for DPA1, and around 450 for DPB1. Because of strong linkage in the cohort, four to six DR-DQ haplotypes were treated as single units for association and clustering. Among around 400 genotyped donors of the cohort, an average of around 250,000 unique TCR beta nucleotide sequences was sequenced per donor, of which 15% to 20% were non-productive. General findings and caveats noted by the study authors: In an earlier analysis of some 500 of the donors, most TCR beta V segments were observed in productive rearrangements about 90% or about 30% of the time, broadly matching IMGT annotations. Some IMGT-functional V segments, including TRBV6-2 and TRBV6-3, could not be distinguished by the 87-base-pair reads and were therefore excluded. A cluster of highly shared sequence variants was judged likely to represent a technical artifact of the sequencing pipeline. Because some donors lacked HLA typing at each locus, the association tests relied only on the typed subset. CMV serostatus was the only immune exposure information available for the cohort. In vitro tests confirmed that a few of the cytomegalovirus-associated TCR beta chains recognize cytomegalovirus antigens. A later analysis found that most CMV-associated TCR beta chains appeared HLA-restricted, with HLA associations seemingly driven largely by CMV exposure. In both the original and validation cohorts, the classifier was reported to diagnose cytomegalovirus status with high specificity and sensitivity. Correlated functional status among segregating V segments might reflect linkage disequilibrium, but an unknown experimental factor could not be ruled out. Assigning TCR associations to individual alleles was difficult when HLA alleles, especially DR and DQ, strongly co-occurred. An association between a missense DCLRE1C variant and V-gene and J-gene trimming of TCR beta chains was found in a later genetic analysis and replicated in an independent cohort. In a later analysis, some 17,000 TCR beta sequences were associated with specific HLA alleles at a false discovery rate of 0.05. It was suggested by the authors that the approach could potentially be generalized to other disease states and immunological phenotypes. The study listed 164 TCR beta chains as associated with cytomegalovirus. Sequencing depth was assumed to be roughly uniform across donors in the presence/absence analyses, though that assumption may not hold. Because counts were too low, about 18 rarely observed V segments, including chromosome 9 orphons, were excluded from the earlier analysis of several hundred of the donors. According to a later genetic analysis, donors in an Asian-associated ancestry cluster had fewer N-insertions in productive TCRs than the approximately 630-donor mean. In a later analysis, HLA-associated TCR beta chains showed more clonal expansion and lower generation probabilities than non-associated chains that were equally common. A further reported finding was that TCR beta sequences accurately predicted the HLA-A and HLA-B alleles for most subjects in the first cohort. In a later analysis, the rate of TCR association differed among HLA loci, with DRB1 alleles having the most associated TCRs and HLA-C alleles having the fewest. According to a later analysis, parvovirus B19, influenza, CMV and Epstein-Barr virus appeared linked to several top co-occurrence clusters. The cohort was sequenced for TCR beta chains only, and without alpha or paired-chain data the features that could be detected were limited. Most TCR sequences were seen in very few donors, while some public TCRs were found in many individuals.

In the germline V gene (reference sequence), CDR1 corresponds to MNHEY and CDR2 to SMNVEV. Reading from cysteine to phenylalanine, the CDR3 counts 17 amino acids. Only CDR3 DNA remains: 51 bases, in frame from the first base. V lost 5 bases and J lost 0 bases; the stretch between them is 17 bases long. In total, approximately 690 healthy bone marrow donors made up the cohort. At the time of sampling, all cohort members were nominally healthy, though unrecorded immune exposures were likely present. The donor tested CMV seronegative and was one of the 352 seronegative cohort members. A peripheral blood sample was collected from each donor, and TCR beta sequencing was performed on peripheral blood mononuclear cells. Genomic DNA extraction from the blood cell samples was performed with the Qiagen DNeasy Blood Extraction Kit. The library relied on the immunoSEQ multiplex PCR assay. For the multiplex PCR, a mixture combining 60 forward primers for TCR Vbeta segments and 13 reverse primers for TCR Jbeta segments was used. The CDR3 region of rearranged TCR beta genes was amplified from genomic DNA by a multiplex PCR assay. The amplified TCR beta libraries were sequenced on the Illumina HiSeq System as 87-base-pair reads. The authors' pipeline ran thus. In a later analysis, some 80 million unique TCR beta chains were counted across the approximately 640 repertoires, and around 10 million of these chains were shared by at least two donors. To remove PCR and sequencing errors, raw reads were error-corrected and collapsed into unique sequences using a nearest-neighbor algorithm that merged closely related sequences. CDR3 sequences were aligned to IMGT reference sequences to assign V, D and J gene segments. For a sequence to be retained, a match of at least six nucleotides was required to both a V gene segment and a J gene segment. Rearrangements were classified as productive when the CDR3 lacked stop codons and remained in frame with V and J, and all other rearrangements were classified as non-productive. CDR3 was defined by IMGT convention, running from the second conserved V-encoded cysteine to the conserved J-encoded phenylalanine. In an earlier analysis of around 600 of the donors, sequences lacking an unambiguous match to a single V gene segment were excluded. In an earlier analysis of around 600 of the donors, V segments were called functional above 56.7% productive rearrangements and were called segregating when the between-donor standard deviation exceeded 5%. A statistical classification framework was developed to diagnose cytomegalovirus status using the catalog of TCR beta chain sequences. V and J gene assignment, in a later analysis, came from comparing TCR nucleotide sequences with IMGT/GENE-DB human TR gene sequences. In a later analysis, CDR3 sequences and most-parsimonious VDJ recombination scenarios were assigned using the TCRdist pipeline. In a later analysis, every TCR beta chain was defined by the combination of its CDR3 amino acid sequence and its V-gene family, and reads without a unique V-gene family were dropped. In a later analysis, a few hundred highly shared, low-generation-probability nucleotide sequences were removed to address suspected cross-contamination and a sequencing artifact. In a later analysis, a clonal expansion index for each public chain was calculated from normalized within-repertoire ranks of inferred template counts. Generation probabilities in a later analysis came from a VDJ recombination model fitted to out-of-frame rearrangements, and those results were checked against IGoR. In a later analysis, hypergeometric tests were used to score TCR-TCR, TCR-HLA and TCR-CMV co-occurrence, with a repertoire-size bias correction applied to TCR pairs. To estimate false discovery rates, a later analysis permuted the HLA or CMV assignments 20 times. A later analysis grouped co-occurring TCRs with DBSCAN, adding TCRdist sequence similarity when clustering within HLA-allele-positive subsets. Repertoires with fewer than 30,000 or more than 120,000 public chains, plus five repertoires with anomalous nucleotide sharing, were excluded from co-occurrence clustering. TCRdb retrieved this table from immuneACCESS and kept in-frame rearrangements only. Not all clones are present; in checked studies, unresolved V genes account for under half, and no reason is known for the remainder. V and J calls plus clone size are reproduced from that table; the DNA served to infer D and trimming. The sample table records about 94,000 clones; approximately 77% of these occur just once. The ten largest clones represent roughly 3.7% of the sample.

As for this clone: Which antigen it targets is not known. Base qualities are not recorded, but no much larger clone differs from it by a single base.

Sequencing was done on a sample of PBMCs. This receptor was obtained from a man in his thirties or forties in good health and CMV-seronegative. The chain joins TRBV27 to TRBJ2-1; 5 matching bases give a weak D call of TRBD2. In nucleotides, the sequence is TGTGCCAGCAGTCCTACCCCTCCGGGAAGCTCCTACAATGAGCAGTTCTTC. The translation is CASSPTPPGSSYNEQFF.